The following is a T cell receptor (beta chain) sequence with its context. No antigen is known for it. The sample is drawn from a study of cytomegalovirus exposure and HLA in healthy donors. Study-level results: Presence/absence analyses assumed roughly uniform sequencing depth across donors. As a later analysis revealed, most CMV-associated TCR beta chains appeared HLA-restricted. Per published reports, the classifier diagnosed cytomegalovirus status with high specificity and sensitivity.

V lost 1 base and J lost 1, with 8 bases in between. Germline CDR1 PRHDT, CDR2 FYEKMQ (reference sequence). This CDR3 has 15 amino acids. The PCR had 60 Vbeta and 13 Jbeta primers. Sequencing used immunoSEQ multiplex PCR; TCRdb keeps in-frame clones, though not all of them. This repertoire shows roughly 130,000 clones, around 70% found once; its top ten account for approximately 2%. The gene calls are TRBV13 and TRBJ2-1; D is unclear. This TCR was recovered from a woman aged 35 to 49 in good health and CMV-seropositive. The sequencing input was PBMCs. The CDR3 reads CASSLESLSYNEQFF. The CDR3 DNA is TGTGCCAGCAGCTTAGAGTCCCTATCCTACAATGAGCAGTTCTTC. Together with reference TRBV13 and TRBJ2-1, the CDR3 gives the full variable domain: AAGVIQSPRHLIKEKRETATLKCYPIPRHDTVYWYQQGPGQDPQFLISFYEKMQSDKGSIPDRFSAQQFSDYHSELNMSSLELGDSALYFCASSLESLSYNEQFFGPGTRLTVL.